The next 3 T cell receptor beta chains were all read from a single sample in a study of TIL therapy for anti-PD-1-resistant metastatic lung cancer. As for time point: pre-treatment sample, taken before nivolumab and TIL therapy. The libraries were made with immunoSEQ v3. Clones were read by immunoSEQ multiplex PCR, and TCRdb kept only the in-frame ones, dropping some. The sample consists of approximately 57,000 clones, around four fifths of them appearing once. The material sequenced was blood, taken at baseline. The source of these receptors is a person aged 30 to 80 with non-small cell lung cancer.

The rearrangement links TRBV5-4 to TRBJ2-3; possible D gene TRBD2, 6 bases. V was clipped by 4 bases and J by 2 bases, with 17 bases between them. The CDR3 is 16 residues long. Per germline, CDR1 SGHNT and CDR2 YYREEE (reference sequence). CDR3 coding DNA: TGTGCCAGCAGCGCCGGAGGGCGGACGAACACAGATACGCAGTATTTT. Protein product: CASSAGGRTNTDTQYF.

The chain employs TRBV7-2 and TRBJ2-5; D is undetermined. Germline loops: CDR1 SGHTA, CDR2 FQGNSA. The ends were cut back, 5 bases at V and 5 bases at J, with 21 bases in the middle. This CDR3 has 16 residues. CDR3 protein: CASSKGDETHRETQYF. The CDR3 nucleotides are TGTGCCAGCAGCAAGGGTGATGAGACCCACCGGGAGACCCAGTACTTC.

The genes are TRBV11-1 and TRBJ1-6; TRBD1 is a possible D gene (6 bases). V was pared by 5 bases and J by 8 bases, with 19 bases between. This CDR3 is 16 amino acids long. CDR1 is SGHAT and CDR2 is FQDESV in the germline V gene (reference sequence). The CDR3 spells CASSLRGSELHSPLHF. The CDR3 DNA reads as TGTGCCAGCAGCCTAAGGGGGTCGGAACTACATTCACCCCTCCACTTT.